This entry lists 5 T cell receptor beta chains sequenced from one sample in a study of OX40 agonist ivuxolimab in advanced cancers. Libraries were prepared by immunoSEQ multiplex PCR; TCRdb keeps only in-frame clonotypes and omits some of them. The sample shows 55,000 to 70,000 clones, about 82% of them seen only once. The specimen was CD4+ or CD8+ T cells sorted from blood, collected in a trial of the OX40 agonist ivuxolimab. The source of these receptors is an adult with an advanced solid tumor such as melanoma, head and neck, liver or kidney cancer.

As DNA, the CDR3 is TGTGCCAGCAGTTACGGCTGCAGGGCGAGCACAGATACGCAGTATTTT. Protein: CASSYGCRASTDTQYF. The chain combines TRBV6-5 with TRBJ2-3, with a weak D call TRBD1 (5 bases). The germline CDR1 and CDR2 sequences are MNHEY and SVGAGI. CDR3 size: 16 residues. Trimming pared 2 bases from V and 0 bases from J, leaving 12 bases between.

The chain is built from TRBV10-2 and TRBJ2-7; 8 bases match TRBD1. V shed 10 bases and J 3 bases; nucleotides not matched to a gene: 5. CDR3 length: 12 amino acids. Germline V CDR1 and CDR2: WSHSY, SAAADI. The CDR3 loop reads CATQTGDYEQYF. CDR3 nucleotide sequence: TGCGCCACCCAGACAGGGGACTACGAGCAGTACTTC.

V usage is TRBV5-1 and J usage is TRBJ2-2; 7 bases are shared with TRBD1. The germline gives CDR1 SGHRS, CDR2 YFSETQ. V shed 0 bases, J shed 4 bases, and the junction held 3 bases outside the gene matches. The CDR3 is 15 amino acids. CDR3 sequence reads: CASSLAAGGTGELFF. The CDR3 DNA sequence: TGCGCCAGCAGCTTGGCCGCAGGGGGCACCGGGGAGCTGTTTTTT. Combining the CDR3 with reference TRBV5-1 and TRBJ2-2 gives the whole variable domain KAGVTQTPRYLIKTRGQQVTLSCSPISGHRSVSWYQQTPGQGLQFLFEYFSETQRNKGNFPGRFSGRQFSNSRSEMNVSTLELGDSALYLCASSLAAGGTGELFFGEGSRLTVL.

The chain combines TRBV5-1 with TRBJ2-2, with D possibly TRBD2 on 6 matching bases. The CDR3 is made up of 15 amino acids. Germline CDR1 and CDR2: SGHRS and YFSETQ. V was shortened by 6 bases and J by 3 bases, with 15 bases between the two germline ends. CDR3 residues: CASTHGGGDTGELFF. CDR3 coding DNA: TGCGCCAGCACCCACGGGGGAGGAGACACCGGGGAGCTGTTTTTT.

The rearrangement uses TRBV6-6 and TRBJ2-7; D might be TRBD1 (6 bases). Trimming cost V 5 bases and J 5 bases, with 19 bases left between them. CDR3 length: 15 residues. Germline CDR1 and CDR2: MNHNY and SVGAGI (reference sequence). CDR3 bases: TGTGCCAGCAGTAAGGGCCTGACAGGCACCGACGAGCAGTACTTC. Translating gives CASSKGLTGTDEQYF.